Listed here are 4 T cell receptor beta chains from one sample, sequenced in a study of T-cell memory formation after mild COVID-19. TCRdb itself ran the 5' RACE reads through MiXCR, one entry per CDR3 protein. The table lists a few hundred thousand distinct CDR3 sequences, 25% to 30% of them singletons. Specimen: PBMCs or a T cell subset sorted from them (not recorded which). The origin of the receptors is an adult woman who had mild COVID-19 (a few samples of this study predate the infection). Cell type and time point are not known.

This CDR3 reads CATSRDKGENIQYF. DNA for the CDR3: TGTGCCACCAGCAGAGATAAGGGGGAAAACATTCAGTACTTC. The rearrangement joins TRBV15 to TRBJ2-4; maybe TRBD1 (6 bases). The germline V gene has CDR1 LNHNV and CDR2 YYDKDF (reference sequence). The CDR3 spans 14 residues. Trimming removed 0 bases from V and 5 bases from J, with 8 bases in between.

This clonotype was observed many times. The chain employs TRBV7-2 and TRBJ2-1, with 7 bases that match TRBD2. The CDR3 runs 16 residues. With V trimmed by 1 base and J by 2 bases, 5 bases remained unmatched. Looked up from germline, CDR1 is SGHTA and CDR2 is FQGNSA. The DNA of the CDR3 is TGTGCCAGCAGCTTAGAGGCTGGACTAGCCTACAATGAGCAGTTCTTC. Its translation is CASSLEAGLAYNEQFF.

The chain links TRBV15 to TRBJ2-1; TRBD2 matches at 9 bases. The CDR3 consists of 16 residues. Germline V lookup: CDR1 LNHNV, CDR2 YYDKDF (reference sequence). The junction had 7 bases not matched to a gene; V was cut back by 0 bases and J by 7 bases. In DNA, the CDR3 is TGTGCCACCAGCAGAGATCGACTAGCGGTAGTTAATGAGCAGTTCTTC. Protein sequence: CATSRDRLAVVNEQFF.

The chain couples TRBV30 to TRBJ1-1; the D is unclear. The CDR3 extends over 11 amino acids. Germline lookup yields CDR1 GTSNPN and CDR2 SVGIG (reference sequence). V was shortened by 3 bases and J by 8 bases, with 10 bases between the two germline ends. The CDR3 nucleotides are TGTGCCTGGAGATTTACGGGGGAAGCTTTCTTT. This translates into CAWRFTGEAFF.